This T cell receptor (beta chain) comes out of a study of cytomegalovirus exposure and HLA in healthy donors. Details on this clone: What it recognizes is unknown.

Healthy bone marrow donors made up the donors. General study results and limits: As a later analysis revealed, the rate of TCR association differed by HLA locus, with DRB1 most and HLA-C fewest. Later analysis associated a missense DCLRE1C variant with TCR beta V- and J-gene trimming. Per a prior analysis, the majority of TCR beta V segments were productive roughly 90% or roughly 30% of the time.

V was cut by 3 bases and J by 1 base, with 11 bases left in between. The CDR3 length is 15 residues. Germline loops: CDR1 MNHEY, CDR2 SMNVEV (reference sequence). Researchers ran the PCR with 60 Vbeta and 13 Jbeta primers. Sequencing used immunoSEQ multiplex PCR; TCRdb keeps in-frame clones, though not all of them. This table holds approximately 120,000 clones, approximately 10% found once. The sequenced sample consisted of PBMCs. V is TRBV27 and J is TRBJ2-3, with D tentatively TRBD1 (5 bases). The TCR originated in a woman aged 18-35 years in good health and CMV-seropositive. CDR3 in amino acids: CASSFRGQGTDTQYF. The CDR3, as DNA: TGTGCCAGCAGTTTTAGGGGCCAAGGCACAGATACGCAGTATTTT.